These 19 T cell receptor beta chains originate from one sample sequenced in a study of T cells in Graves' hyperthyroidism and ophthalmopathy (dated by TCRdb to between 2018 and 2021). The protocol used for the library was multiplex PCR. The instrument given in TCRdb is Illumina HiSeq 2000. TCR beta CDR3 regions were amplified from RNA transcripts. A first-round RT-PCR of the TCR CDR3 used the HTBI primer set with the Qiagen OneStep RT-PCR kit. In-frame beta chains were kept once TCRdb had trimmed the public reads at Q25 with fastp and called clones with MiXCR. Merged by CDR3 protein, the rows form single entries marked with the most common genes and DNA. Within this sample are hundreds of thousands of distinct CDR3 sequences, with around 15% of them counted one time only. In total, the top ten clones hold approximately 3.8% of the sample. Material: blood. All receptors come from a woman under 40 with Graves' hyperthyroidism.

This clonotype was observed at least ten times. This sequence joins TRBV7-2 and TRBJ2-5; D is unresolved. V was cut by 5 bases and J by 5 bases, with 12 bases left in between. Germline assignment: CDR1 SGHTA and CDR2 FQGNSA. This CDR3 is 13 amino acids long. The CDR3 DNA sequence: TGTGCCAGCAGCACAGACTTGACGGAGACCCAGTACTTC. This encodes CASSTDLTETQYF.

The chain carries TRBV4-3 and TRBJ2-7; 11 bases align to TRBD2. The CDR3 sequence is 17 residues long. CDR1 is LGHNA and CDR2 is YSLEER in the germline V gene. The J segment lost 4 bases and the V segment lost 3 bases, leaving 11 bases of the junction unmatched. CDR3 region: CASSQLSGTSGRYEQYF. The CDR3 DNA is TGCGCCAGCAGCCAGCTGTCCGGGACTAGCGGAAGGTACGAGCAGTACTTC.

The rearrangement links TRBV7-9 to TRBJ1-1; a possible D gene is TRBD1 (6 bases). V lost 5 bases to trimming and J lost 5 bases, with 12 bases between them. The CDR3 is made up of 13 amino acids. The germline V gene has CDR1 SEHNR and CDR2 FQNEAQ (reference sequence). The CDR3 region is CASSQVTGTEAFF. The DNA for the CDR3 is TGTGCCAGCAGCCAGGTAACAGGGACTGAAGCTTTCTTT.

This clonotype was detected ten times or more. The chain couples TRBV2 to TRBJ2-1, with D hard to call. The CDR3 is 14 amino acids. Trimming removed 1 base at V and 7 bases at J, with 11 bases between. CDR1 and CDR2 (germline): SNHLY, FYNNEI. The CDR3: CASSEVGHRNEQFF. CDR3 in DNA: TGTGCCAGCAGTGAAGTCGGCCATAGAAATGAGCAGTTCTTC.

The chain carries TRBV9 and TRBJ1-2; perhaps TRBD1 as D (6 bases). The CDR3 has 14 residues. V lost 5 bases and J 4 bases, leaving 15 bases between the germline ends. The germline V gene has CDR1 SGDLS and CDR2 YYNGEE. The CDR3 region has the DNA TGTGCCAGCAGGAATCCCGGACAGTTCTATGGCTACACCTTC. Amino acids: CASRNPGQFYGYTF. Full variable domain (outside the CDR3, taken from reference TRBV9 and TRBJ1-2): DSGVTQTPKHLITATGQRVTLRCSPRSGDLSVYWYQQSLDQGLQFLIQYYNGEERAKGNILERFSAQQFPDLHSELNLSSLELGDSALYFCASRNPGQFYGYTFGSGTRLTVV.

This clonotype came up a few times. CDR3 loop: CSARPTGIYGYTF. The CDR3 DNA is TGCAGTGCTAGACCCACAGGGATTTATGGCTACACCTTC. This chain links TRBV20-1 with TRBJ1-2; a weak D match, TRBD1 (6 bases). CDR3 size: 13 residues. Germline V CDR1 and CDR2: DFQATT, SNEGSKA (reference sequence). Trimming took off 2 bases at V and 5 bases at J, with 12 bases between the two ends.

This clonotype occurred many times. The J gene is TRBJ1-6, the V gene TRBV30, with D perhaps TRBD1 (5 bases). V dropped 0 bases and J dropped 7 bases, with 13 bases sitting between them. This CDR3 is 15 amino acids long. Per germline, CDR1 GTSNPN and CDR2 SVGIG (reference sequence). CDR3 in amino acids: CAWSVIGVGNSPLHF. The CDR3 nucleotides read TGTGCCTGGAGTGTAATAGGGGTCGGAAATTCACCCCTCCACTTT.

This clonotype was detected a few times. The genes are TRBV4-1 and TRBJ2-2, with 11 bases identical to TRBD2. The V and J ends lost 1 base and 3 bases, in that order; junction bases with no gene match: 4. Per the germline V gene, CDR1 is MGHRA and CDR2 is YSYEKL. The CDR3 consists of 17 residues. The CDR3 DNA is TGCGCCAGCAGCCAAGGGACTAGCGGGTTATACACCGGGGAGCTGTTTTTT. Protein sequence: CASSQGTSGLYTGELFF.

The J gene is TRBJ2-7, the V gene TRBV29-1; 9 bases are a match to TRBD2. Looked up from germline, CDR1 is SQVTM and CDR2 is ANQGSEA. This CDR3 contains 15 residues. V was clipped by 1 base and J by 2 bases; unmatched bases: 6. For the CDR3, the DNA is TGCAGCGTTGAAGGTCGCGTAGCGGGGGCCTACGAGCAGTACTTC. It specifies CSVEGRVAGAYEQYF.

J is TRBJ2-3 and V is TRBV7-3; the D call may be TRBD1 or TRBD2 (7 bases each). The CDR3 is 20 residues long. V was clipped by 6 bases and J by 7 bases, with 35 bases between them. CDR1 is SGHTA, CDR2 FQGTGA, per germline. CDR3 region: CASSSPRLRGGTTRTYTQYF. In nucleotides, the CDR3 is TGTGCCAGCAGTTCTCCACGCCTCAGGGGGGGAACCACTCGAACCTATACGCAGTATTTT.

This clonotype has just a few counts. The chain links TRBV28 to TRBJ2-2; D gene ambiguous. The V gene lost 8 bases and the J gene lost 4 bases, with 5 bases spanning the gap. This CDR3 contains 11 residues. Per the germline V gene, CDR1 is MDHEN and CDR2 is SYDVKM. The CDR3 nucleotides are TGTGCCAGCCCTCCCACCGGGGAGCTGTTTTTT. Translating it yields CASPPTGELFF.

This clonotype has a count of ten or more. The genes are TRBV5-8 and TRBJ2-3, with TRBD2 matching over 7 bases. The CDR3 has 15 residues. Germline CDR1 is SGHTS and CDR2 is YDEGEE. Trimming cost V 6 bases and J 0 bases; bases outside gene matches: 7. CDR3 DNA: TGTGCCAGCACTCGGGGGGAGATAAGCACAGATACGCAGTATTTT. As protein: CASTRGEISTDTQYF.

This clonotype was detected ten times or more. This chain uses TRBV29-1 with TRBJ2-3; no definite D call. Per germline, CDR1 SQVTM and CDR2 ANQGSEA. This CDR3 comprises 12 residues. Trimming stripped 6 bases from V and 5 bases from J, with 12 bases between. CDR3 bases: TGCAGCGTCCGCAATCTAAAAGATACGCAGTATTTT. Residues: CSVRNLKDTQYF.

The chain has TRBV4-1 and TRBJ1-5; perhaps TRBD1 as D (5 bases). Germline lookup yields CDR1 MGHRA and CDR2 YSYEKL. The CDR3 consists of 16 residues. V was trimmed by 4 bases and J by 2 bases, leaving 15 bases between them. CDR3 residues: CASSRGSLRGNQPQHF. Written as DNA, the CDR3 is TGCGCCAGCAGCCGGGGGTCGTTGAGGGGCAATCAGCCCCAGCATTTT.

CDR3 in amino acids: CASSTGTSGRGEQYF. The CDR3 bases are TGTGCCAGCAGCACGGGGACTAGCGGGAGAGGGGAGCAGTACTTC. The chain combines TRBV13 with TRBJ2-7, with 14 bases lining up with TRBD2. V lost 5 bases, J lost 7 bases, and 7 bases stayed unmatched. The length of the CDR3 is 15 residues. Germline loops: CDR1 PRHDT, CDR2 FYEKMQ (reference sequence).

Ten or more counts support this clonotype. The chain recombines TRBV27 with TRBJ2-3; 9 nucleotides line up with TRBD2. CDR3 length: 13 amino acids. Germline CDR1 and CDR2: MNHEY and SMNVEV (reference sequence). V was clipped by 10 bases and J by 3 bases; unmatched bases: 5. The chain's CDR3 is CAIKTSGTDTQYF. The CDR3 DNA is TGTGCCATCAAGACTAGCGGAACAGATACGCAGTATTTT.

This clonotype was detected a few times. The chain uses TRBV5-1 and TRBJ2-7; no firm D call. Trimming removed 3 bases at V and 6 bases at J, with 10 bases between. This CDR3 comprises 12 residues. The germline V gene encodes CDR1 SGHRS and CDR2 YFSETQ. The CDR3 here is CASSSQSVEQYF. Here the CDR3 DNA reads TGCGCCAGCAGCTCGCAGAGTGTCGAGCAGTACTTC.

This clonotype was counted at least ten times. The chain combines TRBV18 with TRBJ2-7; D is perhaps TRBD2 (5 bases). The germline V gene encodes CDR1 KGHSH and CDR2 LQKENI. This CDR3 contains 13 residues. The V end was cut by 4 bases, the J end by 6 bases, with 13 bases between. The CDR3 protein is CASSRNGEGEQYF. The CDR3 DNA follows: TGTGCCAGCTCACGAAACGGAGAGGGCGAGCAGTACTTC.

In this sample, this clonotype turned up many times. V usage is TRBV28 and J usage is TRBJ2-1, with 14 bases identical to TRBD2. Looked up from germline, CDR1 is MDHEN and CDR2 is SYDVKM. This CDR3 is built from 15 residues. After removal of 10 bases from V and 9 bases from J, the junction contained 11 bases not matched to a gene. CDR3 DNA: TGTGCCACCTCCAGGGGGACTAGCGGGAGCGGTGAGCAGTTCTTC. Translation: CATSRGTSGSGEQFF.